This T cell receptor beta chain was obtained from a study of T-cell reconstitution after alpha-beta-depleted transplantation in children (dated by TCRdb to 2016 to 2017). For the study in its entirety: Using TCR repertoire profiling, the study followed T-cell immune reconstitution in a quantitative way in children after TCRalphabeta/CD19-depleted allogeneic hematopoietic cell transplantation.

Preparation of the library involved PCR. The sample was run on an Illumina HiSeq 2500. TCR library preparation used molecular barcoding, with unique molecular identifiers applied to normalize quantification of the TCRbeta repertoire. In-frame beta chains were kept once TCRdb had trimmed the public reads at Q25 with fastp and called clones with MiXCR. One record per CDR3 amino acid sequence lists the most common genes and DNA. The sample table holds some 830,000 distinct CDR3 sequences, of which under 20% were seen once. The ten biggest clones cover under 6% of the sample. Interpreted using the paper, the treatment or condition label stands for: allogeneic hematopoietic cell transplantation with graft depleted of TCRalphabeta T cells and CD19 B cells. TCRalphabeta/CD19-depleted allogeneic hematopoietic cell grafts were given to the transplant recipients, all of whom were children. The paper's findings and limits, for the study overall: About two months after transplant, the apparently early recovery of alphabetaT-cell counts reportedly depended on just several hundred clones that had expanded rapidly and came from non-depleted graft cells. In some patients, high TCRbeta diversity at day 60 was attributed to recipient T cells and intrathymic progenitors that had survived conditioning. Hyperexpanded clone frequencies declined over subsequent months; after one year, T-cell counts and TCRbeta diversity were mostly attributed to newly produced T cells.

In its sample, this clonotype was seen a few times. The clone's antigen remains unknown. Per-base qualities were not stored, and no clone one base away is much larger. Here the sequenced sample was PBMCs, mostly from graft donor cells, taken 360 days after TCRalphabeta/CD19-depleted stem cell transplant. The sequence was collected from a male patient younger than 18 who had a stem cell transplant for acute lymphoblastic leukemia, so the T cells may come from the graft donor.

The nucleotide sequence is given as TGCAGTGCTACCCCGGGGGGAGGGGTCCCCACTGAAGCTTTCTTT. It translates to CSATPGGGVPTEAFF. The chain links TRBV20-1 with TRBJ1-1; D gene: possibly TRBD1, on 5 matching bases. From the germline V gene (reference sequence), CDR1 is DFQATT and CDR2 is SNEGSKA. Trimming removed 4 bases from V and 4 bases from J, leaving 19 bases between the germline ends. From cysteine to phenylalanine, the CDR3 is 15 amino acids long. The only DNA kept is the CDR3, 45 bases in frame from the first base.